This T cell receptor beta chain was sequenced during a study of shared clonotypes between healthy human individuals (dated by TCRdb to about 2020). As for the study more broadly: Two women and a few men aged 18 to 49 years were included in the cohort. For each donor, CD4 naive and CD4 memory were each run on three plates, CD8 naive on two plates, and CD8 memory on one plate. The study deeply sequenced blood TCR repertoires of about 5 healthy adults to estimate repertoire size and the extent of clonotype sharing between individuals. Different laboratories and diverse techniques were used to prepare libraries and sequence TCR repertoires, to increase sequencing depth and limit assay-specific biases. Per donor, leukapheresis produced somewhere between about 0.8 and 9.5 billion PBMCs. General findings and caveats noted by the study authors: Based on pairwise subsampling, the degree of clonotype sharing among donors was expected to be affected by sequencing depth. The genetic and exposure-history diversity represented was limited by the small number of donors. Only blood was sampled, and tissue TCR repertoires likely differ from those in blood. Rarefaction of sorted-subset datasets indicated incomplete sequencing despite the large sequencing depth. Naive subsets generally had larger estimated clonotype richness than memory subsets did. Roughly 5.2% of naive CD4, 3.5% of naive CD8, approximately 2% of memory CD4, and around 0.42% of memory CD8 clonotypes were shared across a few donors. Higher generation probabilities were observed for clonotypes shared by all four sorted-subset donors than for non-shared clonotypes.

In the case of this clone: Its antigen remains undetermined. Base qualities are not recorded, but no much larger clone differs from it by a single base. At the DNA level, this CDR3 is encoded by other sequences in the same sample as well.

Using the deep immunoSEQ assay, TCR CDR3 regions were amplified from genomic DNA by multiplex PCR. Extracted genomic DNA from each cell subset was spread evenly across all wells of several immunoSEQ 96-well plates, with each plate serving as a replicate. For sorted subsets, 200 to 250 ng of genomic DNA, equivalent to 30,000 or so T cell genomes, went into each replicate PCR. Purified libraries were quantified with a Qubit 3.0 fluorometer, sized on a Bioanalyzer 2100, and re-quantified with the KAPA Library Quantification kit. Every immunoSEQ 96-well plate was sequenced on a dedicated single-read 150-cycle Illumina NextSeq 550 flow cell. The published analysis was carried out like this. Because only junctional sequences without quality scores were contained in the immunoSEQ output, filtering matching that applied to full-length reads could not be performed. To assign V/J genes and CDR3, sequences were annotated against IMGT germline references using PyIR, a Python wrapper for IgBLAST v1.9. Reads were removed for weak V/J assignments (E-value above 1e-6), missing CDR3, stop codons, out-of-frame junctions, or ambiguous translated residues. A V3J clonotype was defined by an identical inferred V gene, J gene, and CDR3 amino acid sequence. The percentage overlap between two repertoires was calculated by dividing the number of shared unique clonotypes by the size of the smaller repertoire. RTK rarefaction, the Chao1 estimator, and Recon v2.1 estimates of unobserved clonotypes were used to assess repertoire richness. Generation probabilities were computed with OLGA for all TCRbeta clonotypes obtained by the gDNA method from several donors. Here the immuneACCESS table is served through TCRdb, limited to in-frame sequences with V and J called. Missing clones are a known gap in these copies; in checked studies unresolved V genes cover under half, and the rest lacks a known reason. Clone size and V and J calls were adopted from that table, with D and trimming inferred from the DNA. This sample gives millions of clones in total; approximately 95% of them show up just once. The top ten hold roughly 0.13% of the sample.

According to the germline V gene, CDR1 reads SNHLY and CDR2 reads FYNNEI. V loses 4 bases, J loses 1 base, and the germline ends lie 4 bases apart. From its cysteine to its phenylalanine, the CDR3 spans 13 amino acids. Solely the CDR3 DNA is kept, with 39 bases framed from the first base. The donors were healthy, HIV-negative adults who had no recently reported acute infections or vaccinations. Only Caucasian adults living in Nashville, Tennessee, USA were represented among the donors. CD4+ T cells were enriched through magnetic negative selection, after which naive cells were positively selected on CD45RA and the remaining negative fraction served as the memory subset. Blood was obtained by leukapheresis, after which PBMCs were separated by Ficoll-Histopaque density gradient centrifugation and cryopreserved in liquid nitrogen vapor phase. Analytical flow cytometry was used to check the purity and quantity of every magnetically sorted T cell population. Genomic DNA was isolated from each sorted fraction and quantified by UV absorbance on a Nanodrop 2000c.

Sequenced material: naive CD4+ T cells sorted from blood. According to the study, the label for this sample's cell subset or site signals: CD45RA+ positively selected. The clonotype originates from a man in his late teens or twenties in good health. The chain was built from TRBV2 and TRBJ2-2, with no confident D gene call. The CDR3 in this case is CASSGENTGELFF. Read as DNA, the sequence is TGTGCCAGCAGTGGAGAGAACACCGGGGAGCTGTTTTTT.